Presented here are 12 T cell receptor beta chains from one specimen sequenced in a study of blood T cells in healthy people across ages. PCR was performed a second time for about 7 to 12 cycles using a sample-barcoded 5' primer and a J-beta primer mix. TCRdb re-derived calls from the 5' RACE reads in MiXCR, one entry per CDR3 protein. The profile shows under 1,100,000 distinct CDR3 sequences, about 23% of them singletons. These same records also appear under a second study, on T cells of mothers and their children.

The specimen sequenced was blood. These receptors all come from a girl between 2 and 10 years old in good health.

This clonotype was seen a handful of times. V usage is TRBV20-1 and J usage is TRBJ2-1; 9 bases fit TRBD2. This CDR3 has 14 residues. CDR1 is DFQATT and CDR2 is SNEGSKA in the germline V gene (reference sequence). Germline trimming cut 6 bases from V and 4 bases from J; bases unmatched to any gene: 7. The CDR3 loop reads CSAQPSGMYNEQFF. CDR3 in DNA: TGCAGTGCCCAACCTAGCGGGATGTACAATGAGCAGTTCTTC.

This clonotype showed up just a few times. The gene calls are TRBV29-1 and TRBJ1-1; a weak D match, TRBD1 (6 bases). This CDR3 has 10 amino acids. CDR1 is SQVTM, CDR2 ANQGSEA, per germline. CDR3 in amino acids: CSVHGQEAFF. In nucleotides, the CDR3 is TGCAGTGTTCATGGACAGGAAGCTTTCTTT.

Only a few counts were recorded for this clonotype. The rearrangement joins TRBV10-3 to TRBJ1-1, with D maybe TRBD1 (5 bases). V was shortened by 3 bases and J by 8 bases, with 16 bases between the two germline ends. CDR3 length equals 14 residues. CDR1 is ENHRY, CDR2 SYGVKD, per germline. The CDR3 sequence is CAISDGQGTEEAFF. The DNA of the CDR3 is TGTGCCATCAGTGACGGGCAGGGCACAGAGGAAGCTTTCTTT.

V is TRBV20-1 and J is TRBJ2-1; no definite D call. The CDR3 is made up of 13 amino acids. In germline, CDR1 is DFQATT, CDR2 SNEGSKA (reference sequence). Deletions cut 0 bases from V and 2 bases from J, with 5 bases between. The CDR3 nucleotides are TGCAGTGCTAGAGATTGGGCCTACAATGAGCAGTTCTTC. Protein product: CSARDWAYNEQFF.

The chain carries TRBV5-5 and TRBJ2-5; D tentatively fits TRBD1 or TRBD2 (6 bases each). V was cut by 4 bases and J by 11 bases, with 21 bases left in between. The length of the CDR3 is 14 residues. Germline CDR1 SGHKS, CDR2 YYEKEE (reference sequence). Here the CDR3 DNA reads TGTGCCAGCAGCCTCGGACAGACGACTCGGGAGCAGTACTTC. This sequence encodes CASSLGQTTREQYF. The variable domain in full, with the rest retrieved from reference TRBV5-5 and TRBJ2-5, is DAGVTQSPTHLIKTRGQQVTLRCSPISGHKSVSWYQQVLGQGPQFIFQYYEKEERGRGNFPDRFSARQFPNYSSELNVNALLLGDSALYLCASSLGQTTREQYFGPGTRLLVL.

This clonotype has just a few counts. V is TRBV11-2 and J is TRBJ1-5, with 10 bases lining up with TRBD1. V trimming: 6 bases; J trimming: 6 bases; junction bases outside the gene matches: 8. This CDR3 spans 15 amino acids. The V gene's germline CDR1 is SGHAT and CDR2 FQNNGV. For the CDR3, the DNA is TGTGCCAGCAGTTTGGCTGGGACAGGGGTTCAGCCCCAGCATTTT. Translated, it gives CASSLAGTGVQPQHF.

This clonotype appeared a few times. V usage is TRBV6-1 and J usage is TRBJ2-5, with D perhaps matching TRBD1 or TRBD2 (5 bases each). Trimming pared 8 bases from V and 3 bases from J, leaving 19 bases between. Germline V gives CDR1 MNHNS, CDR2 SASEGT. CDR3 length: 15 residues. CDR3 amino acids: CASENLGLGEETQYF. The CDR3 region has the DNA TGTGCCAGCGAAAACCTAGGGTTGGGGGAAGAGACCCAGTACTTC.

The rearrangement links TRBV4-1 to TRBJ2-7; TRBD1 agrees at 10 bases. CDR3 length: 15 amino acids. Germline V CDR1 and CDR2: MGHRA, YSYEKL. V lost 7 bases and J lost 0; bases outside the gene matches: 6. The CDR3 spells CASKEGQGSSYEQYF. The CDR3 bases are TGCGCCAGCAAAGAGGGACAGGGGAGCTCCTACGAGCAGTACTTC.

The rearrangement links TRBV4-2 to TRBJ2-7; TRBD1 matches at 8 bases. V was pared by 4 bases and J by 3 bases, with 8 bases of the junction left unmatched. The CDR3 contains 15 residues. Germline V gene sequence: CDR1 LGHNA, CDR2 YNFKEQ. Here the CDR3 DNA reads TGTGCCAGCAGCCCTTGGGGACAGGCCAACTACGAGCAGTACTTC. Translation: CASSPWGQANYEQYF.

A few counts support this clonotype. This chain uses TRBV7-2 with TRBJ1-5; D gene uncertain. CDR3 length: 15 residues. Between the trimmed V and J ends, which lost 6 bases and 5 bases, there was a span of 17 bases. Germline values: CDR1 SGHTA, CDR2 FQGNSA. The CDR3 sequence is CASRARDDGYQPQHF. Written as DNA, the CDR3 is TGTGCCAGCAGGGCTAGGGATGACGGGTATCAGCCCCAGCATTTT.

This clonotype was seen only a few times. This chain uses TRBV18 with TRBJ2-2; D ambiguous. Germline V CDR1 and CDR2: KGHSH, LQKENI. Trimming removed 3 bases at V and 0 bases at J, with 5 bases between. The CDR3 is 14 residues long. DNA of the CDR3: TGTGCCAGCTCACCTACACCGAACACCGGGGAGCTGTTTTTT. It translates to CASSPTPNTGELFF.

This clonotype came up a few times. This rearrangement joins TRBV7-2 to TRBJ2-5; D is perhaps TRBD2 (6 bases). Germline-derived CDR1 and CDR2 are SGHTA and FQGNSA. Trimming took 2 bases from V and 6 from J, leaving 13 bases between them. The CDR3 is made up of 14 amino acids. The CDR3 nucleotides read TGTGCCAGCAGCTTACAGGGACTGGGCCAGACCCAGTACTTC. Encoded protein: CASSLQGLGQTQYF. Full variable domain (remainder filled in from reference TRBV7-2 and TRBJ2-5): GAGVSQSPSNKVTEKGKDVELRCDPISGHTALYWYRQSLGQGLEFLIYFQGNSAPDKSGLPSDRFSAERTGGSVSTLTIQRTQQEDSAVYLCASSLQGLGQTQYFGPGTRLLVL.